The 12 T cell receptor beta chains in this list originate from one sample, sequenced in a study of regulatory T cells in long-lasting Graves disease. Time point specified: newly diagnosed GD, antithyroid drugs for less than 3 months. PBMC-extracted RNA yielded the TCR library. Through Arm-PCR of CDR3 regions and iRepertoire HTBI primers, TCR beta libraries were built. TCRdb analysed the multiplex PCR reads with MiXCR anew, one entry per CDR3 protein. The sample shows about 370,000 distinct CDR3 sequences, around 15% of them seen only once. Sequencing used peripheral blood mononuclear cells (PBMCs), obtained at new diagnosis, from a patient treated with antithyroid drugs. These receptor sequences come from a female donor with Graves disease.

On this clonotype itself: As the CDR3 is not closed by the conserved phenylalanine or tryptophan, this likely results from a read error. V gene TRBV11-2 combines with J gene TRBJ1-1, with no clear D. CDR1 SGHAT and CDR2 FQNNGV come from the germline V gene. Between the trimmed V and J ends, which lost 1 base and 2 bases, there was a span of 14 bases. The CDR3 runs to 16 residues. The CDR3 coding sequence is TGTGCCAGCAGCTTAGTCGGGTCCAGAACCAACACTGAAGCTTTCCTT. Translation gives CASSLVGSRTNTEAFL.

The chain uses TRBV6-1 and TRBJ1-2, with D tentatively TRBD1 (6 bases). The CDR3 has 13 residues. The germline V and J ends were trimmed by 6 bases and 5 bases, with 13 bases remaining between them. The germline V gene has CDR1 MNHNS and CDR2 SASEGT. CDR3 bases: TGTGCCAGCAGCGAGACAGGTCATTATGGCTACACCTTC. Translated: CASSETGHYGYTF.

This clonotype was observed at least ten times. V and J are TRBV28 and TRBJ2-7, with D uncertain. The CDR3 consists of 13 residues. Trimming removed 4 bases from V and 4 bases from J, with 11 bases in between. Germline lookup yields CDR1 MDHEN and CDR2 SYDVKM. The DNA for the CDR3 is TGTGCCAGCAGTTCAAGAAAGACGTACGAGCAGTACTTC. Protein product: CASSSRKTYEQYF.

This clonotype has a count of ten or more. The J gene is TRBJ2-3, the V gene TRBV7-9; 12 nucleotides agree with TRBD2. Germline V gene sequence: CDR1 SEHNR, CDR2 FQNEAQ (reference sequence). The CDR3 covers 17 residues. Germline trimming cut 7 bases from V and 6 bases from J; bases unmatched to any gene: 14. CDR3 bases: TGTGCCAGCATCCCCTCCCTAGCGGGGGGGCCGACGGATACGCAGTATTTT. Translation gives CASIPSLAGGPTDTQYF.

As regards this clonotype: Just one base apart from a much larger clone, this may be a read error. The rearrangement links TRBV27 to TRBJ1-1, with no clear D. V lost 0 bases, J lost 5 bases, and 13 bases lay in between. The V gene's germline CDR1 is MNHEY and CDR2 SMNVEV (reference sequence). This CDR3 is 15 amino acids long. The chain's CDR3 is CASSLSKQSFTEAFF. CDR3 nucleotide sequence: TGTGCCAGCAGTTTATCGAAGCAGAGCTTTACTGAAGCTTTCTTT.

On this clonotype: A single base separates this from a much larger clone, so it may be a read error. The conserved closing phenylalanine or tryptophan is absent in this CDR3, likely reflecting a read error. The chain uses TRBV30 and TRBJ1-1; D uncertain. V gave up 2 bases and J gave up 1 base, with 8 bases separating them. The germline V gene encodes CDR1 GTSNPN and CDR2 SVGIG (reference sequence). The CDR3 sequence is 13 residues long. The CDR3 DNA is TGTGCCTGGAGTAGTACAGCGAACACTGAAGCTTTCTCT. This encodes CAWSSTANTEAFS.

This clonotype appeared many times. The chain employs TRBV2 and TRBJ1-5; no clear D. Germline V gene lookup returns CDR1 SNHLY and CDR2 FYNNEI. CDR3 size: 16 residues. With 2 bases removed from V and 0 bases from J, the gap between germline ends came to 11 bases. CDR3 sequence reads: CASSEWLGYSNQPQHF. For the CDR3, the DNA is TGTGCCAGCAGTGAATGGTTGGGATATAGCAATCAGCCCCAGCATTTT.

On this clonotype: One base away lies a much larger clone, so this may be a sequencing read error. The rearrangement joins TRBV6-2 or TRBV6-3 to TRBJ2-3, with a tentative D call TRBD1 (5 bases). CDR3 length equals 17 residues. Per the germline V gene, CDR1 is MNHEY and CDR2 is SVGEGT. The CDR3 nucleotides are TGTGCCAGCAGTTACCGAGCCGGACACGCAAACACAGATGCGCAGTATTTT. The encoded protein is CASSYRAGHANTDAQYF.

This clonotype was observed at least ten times. The J gene is TRBJ2-1, the V gene TRBV18; 7 positions match TRBD2. This CDR3 comprises 15 residues. Per the germline V gene, CDR1 is KGHSH and CDR2 is LQKENI. The V segment lost 0 bases and the J segment 10 bases; nucleotides outside the gene matches: 9. CDR3 residues: CASSPPAGVRGEQFF. In DNA form, the CDR3 reads TGTGCCAGCTCACCACCGGCGGGGGTACGCGGGGAGCAGTTCTTC. Full variable domain (missing parts from reference TRBV18 and TRBJ2-1): NAGVMQNPRHLVRRRGQEARLRCSPMKGHSHVYWYRQLPEEGLKFMVYLQKENIIDESGMPKERFSAEFPKEGPSILRIQQVVRGDSAAYFCASSPPAGVRGEQFFGPGTRLTVL.

Concerning this clonotype itself: A much larger clone differs by one base, so this may be a read error. This rearrangement joins TRBV12-3 or TRBV12-4 to TRBJ2-3, with 7 bases that match TRBD1. The tail of the sequence fits TRBJ2-7 better, so the J call may be wrong. The CDR3 loop spans 13 amino acids. CDR3 in DNA: TGTGCCAGCACCCTAAGGGGGCTTGATGAGCAGTACTTC. The encoded protein is CASTLRGLDEQYF.

At least ten counts were recorded for this clonotype. This rearrangement joins TRBV30 to TRBJ1-1; no clear D gene. The CDR3 totals 14 residues. Germline-derived CDR1 and CDR2 are GTSNPN and SVGIG (reference sequence). Trimming removed 4 bases at V and 1 base at J, with 13 bases between. The CDR3 sequence: CAWTSPTKNTEAFF. The CDR3, as DNA: TGTGCCTGGACCTCTCCCACAAAGAACACTGAAGCTTTCTTT.

This clonotype appeared many times. The chain combines TRBV27 with TRBJ2-7; 7 bases agree with TRBD2. The ends lost 5 bases at V and 5 bases at J; junction bases unmatched: 9. Germline V gives CDR1 MNHEY, CDR2 SMNVEV (reference sequence). The CDR3 totals 14 residues. CDR3 bases: TGTGCCAGCAGTCCCCTTGGGAGGGACCACGAGCAGTACTTC. Translated: CASSPLGRDHEQYF.